The subject of this entry is one T cell receptor beta chain. During its preparation, the TCRbeta library received unique molecular identifiers. TCRdb ran MiXCR on the PCR reads and lists one entry per CDR3 protein. The data hold fewer than 700,000 distinct CDR3 sequences, with approximately 12% observed a single time. This sample is drawn from a study of T-cell reconstitution after alpha-beta-depleted transplantation in children. The CDR3 runs to 16 residues. With V trimmed by 6 bases and J by 1 base, 7 bases remained unmatched. The rearrangement uses TRBV12-3 or TRBV12-4 and TRBJ2-5, with TRBD1 identical over 11 bases. The starting material was PBMCs, mostly from graft donor cells, obtained 360 days after TCRalphabeta/CD19-depleted stem cell transplant. The TCR was taken from a male patient under 18 who had a stem cell transplant for acute myeloid leukemia, so the T cells may come from the graft donor. The CDR3 loop reads CASSPGQGGFQETQYF. CDR3 sequence (DNA): TGTGCCAGCAGCCCGGGACAGGGGGGTTTCCAAGAGACCCAGTACTTC.